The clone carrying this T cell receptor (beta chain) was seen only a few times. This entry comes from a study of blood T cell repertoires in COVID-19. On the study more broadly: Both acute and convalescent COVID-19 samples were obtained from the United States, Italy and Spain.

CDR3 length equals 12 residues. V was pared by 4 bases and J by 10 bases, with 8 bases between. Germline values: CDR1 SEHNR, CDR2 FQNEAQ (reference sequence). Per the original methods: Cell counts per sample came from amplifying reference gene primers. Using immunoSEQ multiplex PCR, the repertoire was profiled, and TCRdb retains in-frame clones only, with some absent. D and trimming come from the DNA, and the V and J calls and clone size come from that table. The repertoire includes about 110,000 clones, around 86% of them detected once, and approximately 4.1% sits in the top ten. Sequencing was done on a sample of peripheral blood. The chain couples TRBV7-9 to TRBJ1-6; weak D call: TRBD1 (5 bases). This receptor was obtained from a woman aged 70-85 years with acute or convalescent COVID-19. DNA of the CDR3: TGTGCCAGCAGCTCCGGGGGGTCACCCCTCCACTTT. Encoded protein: CASSSGGSPLHF.